The TCR beta chain under discussion was sequenced for a study of control samples from healthy donors and cancer patients. The CDR3 covers 12 residues. V gave up 4 bases and J gave up 9 bases, with 12 bases separating them. CDR1 is MNHEY, CDR2 SVGAGI, per germline. Libraries were prepared by immunoSEQ multiplex PCR; TCRdb keeps only in-frame clonotypes and omits some of them. Among some 130,000 clones listed, 75% to 95% were seen once. This clonotype was obtained from a young man in good health. The sample was blood. V gene TRBV6-5 combines with J gene TRBJ1-1; weak D call: TRBD1 (5 bases). CDR3 nucleotides: TGTGCCAGCAGTTCACCAGGGACTAAAGCTTTCTTT. It translates to CASSSPGTKAFF.